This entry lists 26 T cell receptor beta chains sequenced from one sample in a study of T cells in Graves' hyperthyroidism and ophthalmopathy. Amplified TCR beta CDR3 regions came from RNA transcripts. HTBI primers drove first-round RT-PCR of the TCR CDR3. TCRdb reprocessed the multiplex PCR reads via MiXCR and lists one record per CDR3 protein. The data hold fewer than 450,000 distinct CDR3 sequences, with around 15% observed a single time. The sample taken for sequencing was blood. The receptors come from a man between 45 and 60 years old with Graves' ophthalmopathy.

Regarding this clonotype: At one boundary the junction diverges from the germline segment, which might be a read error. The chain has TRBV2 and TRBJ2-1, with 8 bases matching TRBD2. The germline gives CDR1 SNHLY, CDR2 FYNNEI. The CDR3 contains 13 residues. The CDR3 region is CAGIPGGENEQFF. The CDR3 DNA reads TGTGCCGGCATTCCGGGGGGGGAAAATGAACAGTTCTTC.

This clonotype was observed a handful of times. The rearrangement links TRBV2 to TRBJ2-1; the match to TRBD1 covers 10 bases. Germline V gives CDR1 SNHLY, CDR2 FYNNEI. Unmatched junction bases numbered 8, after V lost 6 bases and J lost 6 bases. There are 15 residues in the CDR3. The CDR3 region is CASRERQGARNEQFF. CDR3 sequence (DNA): TGTGCCAGCAGAGAGCGACAGGGGGCGCGCAATGAGCAGTTCTTC.

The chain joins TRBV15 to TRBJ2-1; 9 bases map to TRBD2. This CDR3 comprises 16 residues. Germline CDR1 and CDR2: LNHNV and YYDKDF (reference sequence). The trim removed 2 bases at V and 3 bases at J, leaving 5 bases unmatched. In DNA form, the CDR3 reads TGTGCCACCAGCAGACAGAGCGGGAGGCTCTACAATGAGCAGTTCTTC. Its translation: CATSRQSGRLYNEQFF. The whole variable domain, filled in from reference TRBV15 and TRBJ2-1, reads DAMVIQNPRYQVTQFGKPVTLSCSQTLNHNVMYWYQQKSSQAPKLLFHYYDKDFNNEADTPDNFQSRRPNTSFCFLDIRSPGLGDTAMYLCATSRQSGRLYNEQFFGPGTRLTVL.

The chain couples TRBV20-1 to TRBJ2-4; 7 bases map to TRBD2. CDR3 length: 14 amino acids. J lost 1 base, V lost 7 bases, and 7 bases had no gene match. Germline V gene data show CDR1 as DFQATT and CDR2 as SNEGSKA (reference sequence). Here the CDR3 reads CSDSYSGAKNIQYF. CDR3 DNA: TGCAGTGACAGTTATAGCGGGGCCAAAAACATTCAGTACTTC.

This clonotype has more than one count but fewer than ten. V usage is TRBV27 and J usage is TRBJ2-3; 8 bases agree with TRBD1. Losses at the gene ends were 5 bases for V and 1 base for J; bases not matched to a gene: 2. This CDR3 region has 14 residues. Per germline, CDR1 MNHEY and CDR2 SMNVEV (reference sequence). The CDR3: CASSMTGGTDTQYF. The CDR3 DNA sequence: TGTGCCAGCAGTATGACAGGGGGCACAGATACGCAGTATTTT.

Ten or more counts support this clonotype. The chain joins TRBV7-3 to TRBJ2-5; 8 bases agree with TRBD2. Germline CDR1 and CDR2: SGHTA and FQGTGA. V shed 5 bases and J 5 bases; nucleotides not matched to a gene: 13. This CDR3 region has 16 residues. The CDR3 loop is CASSPSTLAAYETQYF. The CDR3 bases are TGTGCCAGCAGCCCATCCACACTAGCGGCTTACGAGACCCAGTACTTC.

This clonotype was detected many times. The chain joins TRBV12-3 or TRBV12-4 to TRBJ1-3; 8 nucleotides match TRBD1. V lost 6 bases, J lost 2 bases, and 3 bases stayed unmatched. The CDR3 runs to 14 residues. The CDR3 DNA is TGTGCCAGCAGGCGGACAGGGACTGGAAACACCATATATTTT. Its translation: CASRRTGTGNTIYF.

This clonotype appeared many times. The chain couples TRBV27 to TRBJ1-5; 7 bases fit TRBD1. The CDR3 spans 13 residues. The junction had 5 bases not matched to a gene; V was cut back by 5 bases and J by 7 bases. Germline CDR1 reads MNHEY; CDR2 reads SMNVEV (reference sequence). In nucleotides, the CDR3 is TGTGCCAGCAGTCCAAGGGACAGACAGCCCCAGCATTTT. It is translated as CASSPRDRQPQHF.

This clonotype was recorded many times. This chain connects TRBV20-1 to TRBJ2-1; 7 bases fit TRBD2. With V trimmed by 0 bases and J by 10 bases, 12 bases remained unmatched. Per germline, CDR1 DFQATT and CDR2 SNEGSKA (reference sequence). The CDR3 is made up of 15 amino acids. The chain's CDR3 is CSARDGAGVVDEQFF. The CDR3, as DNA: TGCAGTGCTAGAGATGGGGCGGGAGTCGTGGACGAGCAGTTCTTC.

CDR3 amino acids: CASRATGDYGYTF. The CDR3 DNA is TGTGCCAGTAGGGCGACAGGAGACTATGGCTACACCTTC. The V gene is TRBV19, the J gene TRBJ1-2; weak D call: TRBD1 (6 bases). The V gene lost 6 bases and the J gene lost 3 bases, with 11 bases spanning the gap. The length of the CDR3 is 13 residues. Looked up from germline, CDR1 is LNHDA and CDR2 is SQIVND (reference sequence).

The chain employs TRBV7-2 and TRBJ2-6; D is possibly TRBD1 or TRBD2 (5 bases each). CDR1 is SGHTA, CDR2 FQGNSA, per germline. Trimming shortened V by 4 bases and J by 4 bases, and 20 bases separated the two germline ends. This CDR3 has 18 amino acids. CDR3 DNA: TGTGCCAGCAGCTCCGGACGGACGGGACGTGTGGGGGCCAACGTCCTGACTTTC. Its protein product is CASSSGRTGRVGANVLTF.

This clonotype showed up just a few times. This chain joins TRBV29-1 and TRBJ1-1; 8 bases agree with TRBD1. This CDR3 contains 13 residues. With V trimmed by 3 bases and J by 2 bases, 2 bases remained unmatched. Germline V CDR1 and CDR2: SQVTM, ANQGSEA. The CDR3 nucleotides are TGCAGCGTTGAGGCAGGGGGCAACACTGAAGCTTTCTTT. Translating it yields CSVEAGGNTEAFF.

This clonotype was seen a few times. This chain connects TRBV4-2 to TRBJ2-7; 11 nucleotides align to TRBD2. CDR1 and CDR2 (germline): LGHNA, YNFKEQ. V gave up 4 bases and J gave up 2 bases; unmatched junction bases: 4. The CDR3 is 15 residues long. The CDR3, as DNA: TGTGCCAGCAGCCCGGGACTAGCGGCGGCCTACGAGCAGTACTTC. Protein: CASSPGLAAAYEQYF.

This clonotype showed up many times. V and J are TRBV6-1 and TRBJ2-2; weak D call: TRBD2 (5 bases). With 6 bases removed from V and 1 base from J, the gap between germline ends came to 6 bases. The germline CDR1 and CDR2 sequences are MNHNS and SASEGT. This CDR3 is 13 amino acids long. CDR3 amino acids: CASRGGNTGELFF. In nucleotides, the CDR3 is TGTGCCAGCAGAGGAGGGAACACCGGGGAGCTGTTTTTT.

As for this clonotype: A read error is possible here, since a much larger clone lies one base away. Here the CDR3 reads CASSQMGHEQFF. The CDR3 nucleotides read TGTGCCAGCAGCCAAATGGGGCATGAGCAGTTCTTC. The chain combines TRBV3-1 with TRBJ2-1, with D tentatively TRBD1 (5 bases). Germline V gene data show CDR1 as LGHDT and CDR2 as YNNKEL (reference sequence). This CDR3 is built from 12 residues. The V gene lost 2 bases and the J gene lost 8 bases, with 7 bases spanning the gap.

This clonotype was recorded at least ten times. The CDR3 DNA sequence: TGTGCCAGCAGCCCCAGCGGGACAGGGCCCTACGAGCAGTACTTC. It translates to CASSPSGTGPYEQYF. The chain uses TRBV9 and TRBJ2-7, with 9 bases fitting TRBD1. CDR3 length: 15 residues. Germline V gene sequence: CDR1 SGDLS, CDR2 YYNGEE. V dropped 4 bases and J dropped 2; count of bases not matched to a gene: 7.

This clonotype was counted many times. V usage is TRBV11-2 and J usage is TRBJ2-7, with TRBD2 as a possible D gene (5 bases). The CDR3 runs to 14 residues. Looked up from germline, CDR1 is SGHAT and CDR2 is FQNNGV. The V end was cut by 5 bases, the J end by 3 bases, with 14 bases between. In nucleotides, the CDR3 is TGTGCCAGCAGCCGCGGGTTTACGGTCTACGAGCAGTACTTC. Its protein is CASSRGFTVYEQYF.

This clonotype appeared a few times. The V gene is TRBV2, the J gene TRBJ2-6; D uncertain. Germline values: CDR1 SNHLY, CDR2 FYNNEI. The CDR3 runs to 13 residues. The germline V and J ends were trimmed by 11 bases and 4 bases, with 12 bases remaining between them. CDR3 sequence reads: CAGKGSGANVLTF. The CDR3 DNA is TGTGCCGGCAAGGGATCCGGGGCCAACGTCCTGACTTTC. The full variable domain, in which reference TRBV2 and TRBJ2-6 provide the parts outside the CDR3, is EPEVTQTPSHQVTQMGQEVILRCVPISNHLYFYWYRQILGQKVEFLVSFYNNEISEKSEIFDDQFSVERPDGSNFTLKIRSTKLEDSAMYFCAGKGSGANVLTFGAGSRLTVL.

CDR3 sequence reads: CASSFTGGPGGYTF. CDR3 DNA: TGTGCCAGCAGTTTCACAGGGGGCCCTGGGGGCTACACCTTC. This rearrangement joins TRBV27 to TRBJ1-2; 9 positions agree with TRBD1. V lost 3 bases, J lost 8 bases, and 7 bases stayed unmatched. Germline assignment: CDR1 MNHEY and CDR2 SMNVEV (reference sequence). The CDR3 is 14 residues long.

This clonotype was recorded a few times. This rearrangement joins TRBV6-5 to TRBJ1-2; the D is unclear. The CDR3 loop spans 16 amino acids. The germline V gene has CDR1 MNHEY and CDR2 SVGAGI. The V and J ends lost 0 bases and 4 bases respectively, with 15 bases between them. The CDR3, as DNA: TGTGCCAGCAGTTACTCTACGATCCTAAAAGCCTATGGCTACACCTTC. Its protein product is CASSYSTILKAYGYTF.

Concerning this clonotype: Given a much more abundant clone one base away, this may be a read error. CDR3 bases: TGTGCCAGCAGGTTCCGCAAGGTTAACACCGGGGAGCTGTTTTTT. As protein: CASRFRKVNTGELFF. The chain uses TRBV27 and TRBJ2-2; D not resolved. The V gene's germline CDR1 is MNHEY and CDR2 SMNVEV (reference sequence). V was shortened by 6 bases and J by 2 bases, with 13 bases between the two germline ends. The CDR3 runs to 15 residues.

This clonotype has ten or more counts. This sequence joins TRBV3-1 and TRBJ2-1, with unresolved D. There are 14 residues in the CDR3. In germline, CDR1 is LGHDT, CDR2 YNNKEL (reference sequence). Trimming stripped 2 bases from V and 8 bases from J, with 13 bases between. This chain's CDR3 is CASSQFTAGDEQFF. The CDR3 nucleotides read TGTGCCAGCAGCCAATTCACGGCTGGGGATGAGCAGTTCTTC.

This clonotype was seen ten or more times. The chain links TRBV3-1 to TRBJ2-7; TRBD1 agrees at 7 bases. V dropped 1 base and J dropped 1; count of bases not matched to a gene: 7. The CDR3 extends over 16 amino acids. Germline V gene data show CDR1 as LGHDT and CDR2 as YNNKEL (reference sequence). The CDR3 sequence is CASSQGGGPGSYEQYF. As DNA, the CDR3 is TGTGCCAGCAGCCAAGGAGGGGGCCCCGGGTCCTACGAGCAGTACTTC.

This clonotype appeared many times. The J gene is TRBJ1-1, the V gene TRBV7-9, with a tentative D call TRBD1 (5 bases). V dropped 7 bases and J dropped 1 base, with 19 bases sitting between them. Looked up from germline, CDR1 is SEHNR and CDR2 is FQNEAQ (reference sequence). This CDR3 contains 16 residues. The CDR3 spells CASMEGRSDRNTEAFF. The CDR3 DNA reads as TGTGCCAGCATGGAGGGGCGATCTGATCGGAACACTGAAGCTTTCTTT.

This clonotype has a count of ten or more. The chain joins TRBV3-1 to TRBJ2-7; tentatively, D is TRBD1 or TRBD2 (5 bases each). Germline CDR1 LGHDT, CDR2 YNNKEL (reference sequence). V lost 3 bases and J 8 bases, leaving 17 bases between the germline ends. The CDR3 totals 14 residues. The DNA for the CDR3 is TGTGCCAGCAGCCACACCGGGGCCGACGCCCAGCAGTACTTC. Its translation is CASSHTGADAQQYF.

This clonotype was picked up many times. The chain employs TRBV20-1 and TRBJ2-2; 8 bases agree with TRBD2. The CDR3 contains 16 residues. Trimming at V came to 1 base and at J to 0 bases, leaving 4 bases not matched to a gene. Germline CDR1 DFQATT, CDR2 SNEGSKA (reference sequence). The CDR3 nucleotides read TGCAGTGCTAGAGGGAGACTAGCGTCGAACACCGGGGAGCTGTTTTTT. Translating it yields CSARGRLASNTGELFF.